Listed below are T cell receptor beta chains from one sample, sequenced in a study of blood T cell repertoires in COVID-19. Repertoires were generated with immunoSEQ multiplex PCR, while TCRdb's copy carries only in-frame clones and drops some. The table lists approximately 260,000 clones, about 90% of them singletons. What was sequenced was PBMCs or T cells enriched from blood (not recorded which). The receptor set was obtained from a woman in her fifties or sixties who had recovered from COVID-19. Each CDR3 is given with its conserved first and last residue. Each record gives: V gene, D gene, clone size, J gene, CDR3 DNA, CDR3 protein. The D gene is left open where the match is weak. Part of the rows lack a size; the others show once, few, many or a class for expanded clones.

V: TRBV18
D: TRBD2
size: .
J: TRBJ2-7
DNA: TGTGCCAGCTCACCGGGACTAGCGGGGGGCTACGAGCAGTACTTC
CDR3: CASSPGLAGGYEQYF

V: TRBV9
D: .
size: once
J: TRBJ1-3
DNA: TGTGCCAGCAGTGGACTTGGAAACACCATATATTTT
CDR3: CASSGLGNTIYF

V: TRBV9
D: .
size: .
J: TRBJ1-1
DNA: TGTGCCAGCAGCGTAGCACAGTGGAACACTGAAGCTTTCTTT
CDR3: CASSVAQWNTEAFF

V: TRBV10-2
D: .
size: .
J: TRBJ2-7
DNA: TGCGCCAGCAGACAACCAGACAGATTAGGGGACTACGAGCAGTACTTC
CDR3: CASRQPDRLGDYEQYF

V: TRBV10-3
D: .
size: .
J: TRBJ2-1
DNA: TGTGCCATCAGTGAGGTAACTCGGGGTTACAATGAGCAGTTCTTC
CDR3: CAISEVTRGYNEQFF

V: TRBV19
D: TRBD2
size: .
J: TRBJ2-5
DNA: TGTGCCAGTAGGAAGGCGGGGACTAGCGGCCAAGAGACCCAGTACTTC
CDR3: CASRKAGTSGQETQYF

V: TRBV27
D: .
size: .
J: TRBJ1-4
DNA: TGTGCCAGCAGTTTTGAGCGGGGGAATGAAAAACTGTTTTTT
CDR3: CASSFERGNEKLFF

V: TRBV28
D: .
size: .
J: TRBJ1-2
DNA: TGTGCCAGCAGGATTACCTACCCCCGACAGTCGCACTATGGCTACACCTTC
CDR3: CASRITYPRQSHYGYTF

V: TRBV18
D: .
size: .
J: TRBJ2-1
DNA: TGTGCCAGCTCACCAGGAACAGGGTTGAGGAATGAGCAGTTCTTC
CDR3: CASSPGTGLRNEQFF

V: TRBV29-1
D: .
size: .
J: TRBJ2-3
DNA: TGCAGCGTGGGTAGGGGGGGCGGAGATACGCAGTATTTT
CDR3: CSVGRGGGDTQYF

V: TRBV28
D: .
size: .
J: TRBJ1-1
DNA: TGTGCCAGCACCATACCAGGGACTGAAGCTTTCTTT
CDR3: CASTIPGTEAFF

V: TRBV24-1
D: .
size: .
J: TRBJ1-1
DNA: TGTGCCACCAGTCGTGGCGGTGGCACTGAAGCTTTCTTT
CDR3: CATSRGGGTEAFF

V: TRBV3-1/TRBV3-2
D: TRBD1
size: .
J: TRBJ1-1
DNA: TGTGCCAGCAGCCAATCAGACAGGGCGGGAGCTTTCTTT
CDR3: CASSQSDRAGAFF

V: TRBV9
D: .
size: once
J: TRBJ1-2
DNA: TGTGCCAGCAGCGTAGCCCGGGACTGGAACTATGGCTACACCTTC
CDR3: CASSVARDWNYGYTF

V: TRBV28
D: TRBD1
size: .
J: TRBJ1-5
DNA: TGTGCCAGCAGACCCGAAACATCCCCGGGACAGTGGATCCTACGTACGGCCCAGCATTTT
CDR3: CASRPETSPGQWILRTAQHF

V: TRBV11-3
D: .
size: .
J: TRBJ2-2
DNA: TGTGCCAGCAGCCTCGTCGGGGGAAACGGGGAGCTGTTTTTT
CDR3: CASSLVGGNGELFF

V: TRBV5-1
D: TRBD1
size: .
J: TRBJ1-2
DNA: TGCGCCAGTGCACTAACCGGGACAGGGGGATTAGCGTCCTATGGCTACACCTTC
CDR3: CASALTGTGGLASYGYTF

V: TRBV5-4
D: TRBD2
size: .
J: TRBJ2-1
DNA: TGTGCCAGCAGCTTGCCCACCGGGACTAGCGGGAGAAATGAGCAGTTCTTC
CDR3: CASSLPTGTSGRNEQFF

V: TRBV24-1
D: TRBD2
size: .
J: TRBJ2-3
DNA: TGTGCCACCAGTGAAGTAGCGGGAGGTGTAGATACGCAGTATTTT
CDR3: CATSEVAGGVDTQYF

V: TRBV28
D: .
size: .
J: TRBJ2-7
DNA: TGTGCCAGCAGTTTATCAGGTACAGGTCGTGGCCACGAGCAGTACTTC
CDR3: CASSLSGTGRGHEQYF

V: TRBV18
D: .
size: .
J: TRBJ2-2
DNA: TGTGCCAGCTCACCCTCCGGGACGAACACCGGGGAGCTGTTTTTT
CDR3: CASSPSGTNTGELFF

V: TRBV5-1
D: TRBD2
size: .
J: TRBJ2-3
DNA: TGCGCCAGCAGCTTGAGGGCGGGGGAGATTTCTAGCACAGATACGCAGTATTTT
CDR3: CASSLRAGEISSTDTQYF

V: TRBV27
D: TRBD1
size: .
J: TRBJ1-5
DNA: TGTGCCAGCAGTAGACAGGGGGCTGGGCAGCCCCAGCATTTT
CDR3: CASSRQGAGQPQHF

V: TRBV5-1
D: TRBD1
size: .
J: TRBJ2-1
DNA: TGCGCCAGCAGCTTGGTCGGACAGGGATACAATGAGCAGTTCTTC
CDR3: CASSLVGQGYNEQFF

V: TRBV6-5
D: .
size: once
J: TRBJ1-5
DNA: TGTGCCAGCAGACCCCGAGGGGGGGATCAGCCCCAGCATTTT
CDR3: CASRPRGGDQPQHF

V: TRBV10-3
D: .
size: .
J: TRBJ2-1
DNA: TGTGCCATCAGGGATACAGGCGGTGAGCAGTTCTTC
CDR3: CAIRDTGGEQFF

V: TRBV28
D: TRBD1
size: .
J: TRBJ1-1
DNA: TGTGCCAGCAGTTTGGGACAGGGAGGCACTGAAGCTTTCTTT
CDR3: CASSLGQGGTEAFF

V: TRBV28
D: TRBD2
size: .
J: TRBJ2-1
DNA: TGTGCCAGCAGTGAGACTAGCGGGGGGGGTCGCTCCTACAATGAGCAGTTCTTC
CDR3: CASSETSGGGRSYNEQFF

V: TRBV5-1
D: .
size: .
J: TRBJ1-4
DNA: TGCGCCAGCGGGATTAATGGGGGGAGTAATGAAAAACTGTTTTTT
CDR3: CASGINGGSNEKLFF

V: TRBV7-2
D: .
size: .
J: TRBJ2-3
DNA: TGTGCCAGCAGCTTATGGTCGAGCGAAGATACGCAGTATTTT
CDR3: CASSLWSSEDTQYF

V: TRBV12-3/TRBV12-4
D: .
size: .
J: TRBJ2-3
DNA: TGTGCCAGCCGAGCTAGCAGAGATACGCAGTATTTT
CDR3: CASRASRDTQYF

V: TRBV30
D: .
size: .
J: TRBJ1-1
DNA: TGTGCCTGGAGTCCCCCAGGGGCCTCCTCAGCCACTGAAGCTTTCTTT
CDR3: CAWSPPGASSATEAFF

V: TRBV6-1
D: .
size: .
J: TRBJ2-7
DNA: TGTGCCAGCAGTGAACACTCCTACGAGCAGTACTTC
CDR3: CASSEHSYEQYF

V: TRBV28
D: .
size: .
J: TRBJ2-1
DNA: TGTGCCAGCAGTCTACTAGCCTATGAGCAGTTCTTC
CDR3: CASSLLAYEQFF